Following are 24 T cell receptor beta chains from one sample sequenced in a study of T cell repertoires in aging, cancer and after chemotherapy. TRB rearrangements spanning V, D and J were amplified using mixed TRB-A/B primers. One entry per CDR3 protein results from TCRdb running MiXCR on the multiplex PCR reads. The sample has thousands of distinct CDR3 sequences; under 25% are singletons. Amplification of TCR beta used genomic DNA extracted from peripheral blood. The sequenced sample was blood. Every receptor here comes from a human donor in good health. The donor label of this sample is uncertain.

By share, this clonotype counts as medium-sized. The rearrangement uses TRBV19 and TRBJ1-5; perhaps TRBD1 as D (5 bases). The length of the CDR3 is 13 residues. V lost 6 bases and J lost 7, with 13 bases in between. CDR1 and CDR2 from the germline V gene are LNHDA and SQIVND (reference sequence). CDR3 protein: CASRRDRLQPQHF. CDR3 DNA: TGTGCCAGTAGAAGGGACCGTCTGCAGCCCCAGCATTTT.

This sequence joins TRBV5-1 and TRBJ1-1, with TRBD1 matching over 7 bases. The V segment lost 0 bases and the J segment 8 bases; nucleotides outside the gene matches: 7. In germline, CDR1 is SGHRS, CDR2 YFSETQ. CDR3 size: 14 residues. In nucleotides, the CDR3 is TGCGCCAGCAGCTTGGGAGGGGGCCGAAGCGAAGCTTTCTTT. It specifies CASSLGGGRSEAFF.

In its sample, this clonotype is medium-sized. The gene calls are TRBV27 and TRBJ2-1; 12 bases are shared with TRBD2. The CDR3 is made up of 14 amino acids. CDR1 is MNHEY and CDR2 is SMNVEV in the germline V gene (reference sequence). Unmatched junction bases numbered 4, after V lost 7 bases and J lost 6 bases. CDR3 loop: CASTVTSGGNEQFF. The CDR3 nucleotides read TGTGCCAGCACCGTGACTAGCGGGGGCAATGAGCAGTTCTTC.

This chain uses TRBV5-1 with TRBJ2-7, with D perhaps TRBD1 (6 bases). Trimming cost V 2 bases and J 4 bases, with 22 bases left between them. This CDR3 spans 17 amino acids. From germline, CDR1 is SGHRS and CDR2 YFSETQ. CDR3 loop: CASSLLQGQSKGYEQYF. CDR3 nucleotide sequence: TGCGCCAGCAGCTTACTGCAAGGACAGTCGAAGGGTTACGAGCAGTACTTC. The full variable domain, completed using reference TRBV5-1 and TRBJ2-7, is KAGVTQTPRYLIKTRGQQVTLSCSPISGHRSVSWYQQTPGQGLQFLFEYFSETQRNKGNFPGRFSGRQFSNSRSEMNVSTLELGDSALYLCASSLLQGQSKGYEQYFGPGTRLTVT.

This clonotype has just a few counts. The chain couples TRBV7-9 to TRBJ2-5; the D gene is possibly TRBD1 (6 bases). The V gene's germline CDR1 is SEHNR and CDR2 FQNEAQ (reference sequence). Between the trimmed V and J ends, which lost 5 bases and 1 base, there was a span of 11 bases. The CDR3 extends over 14 amino acids. CDR3 bases: TGTGCCAGCAGCCCGGGGACAACCCAAGAGACCCAGTACTTC. Protein product: CASSPGTTQETQYF.

By sample share, this clonotype is medium-sized. This chain connects TRBV15 to TRBJ1-2, with 7 bases fitting TRBD1. The CDR3 runs to 16 residues. Trimming at V came to 0 bases and at J to 4 bases, leaving 8 bases not matched to a gene. CDR1 and CDR2 (germline): LNHNV, YYDKDF (reference sequence). This chain's CDR3 is CATSRDSGTELYGYTF. Here the CDR3 DNA reads TGTGCCACCAGCAGAGACTCCGGGACAGAACTCTATGGCTACACCTTC. Full variable domain (remainder filled in from reference TRBV15 and TRBJ1-2): DAMVIQNPRYQVTQFGKPVTLSCSQTLNHNVMYWYQQKSSQAPKLLFHYYDKDFNNEADTPDNFQSRRPNTSFCFLDIRSPGLGDTAMYLCATSRDSGTELYGYTFGSGTRLTVV.

The genes are TRBV20-1 and TRBJ2-5; either TRBD1 or TRBD2 may fit D (6 bases each). Trimming shortened V by 0 bases and J by 5 bases, and 13 bases separated the two germline ends. This CDR3 is built from 14 residues. Germline lookup yields CDR1 DFQATT and CDR2 SNEGSKA (reference sequence). The CDR3 is CSARDHGGLETQYF. DNA for the CDR3: TGCAGTGCTAGAGATCATGGGGGGCTGGAGACCCAGTACTTC.

By sample share, this clonotype is medium-sized. This rearrangement joins TRBV5-4 to TRBJ2-5; 9 nucleotides line up with TRBD2. Germline trimming cut 4 bases from V and 4 bases from J; bases unmatched to any gene: 8. This CDR3 spans 15 amino acids. Germline V lookup: CDR1 SGHNT, CDR2 YYREEE (reference sequence). The CDR3 region is CASSAKASGVETQYF. CDR3 nucleotide sequence: TGTGCCAGCAGCGCCAAGGCTAGCGGGGTAGAGACCCAGTACTTC. The variable domain in full, with the rest retrieved from reference TRBV5-4 and TRBJ2-5, is ETGVTQSPTHLIKTRGQQVTLRCSSQSGHNTVSWYQQALGQGPQFIFQYYREEENGRGNFPPRFSGLQFPNYSSELNVNALELDDSALYLCASSAKASGVETQYFGPGTRLLVL.

This clonotype was seen only a few times. The genes are TRBV12-3 or TRBV12-4 and TRBJ2-4, with unresolved D. V lost 4 bases and J lost 7, with 11 bases in between. This CDR3 comprises 13 residues. The CDR3, as DNA: TGTGCCAGCAGTTCACGGTACGGGAACATTCAGTACTTC. This sequence encodes CASSSRYGNIQYF.

By sample share, this clonotype is medium-sized. The V gene is TRBV14, the J gene TRBJ2-5, with D possibly TRBD2 on 5 matching bases. There are 13 residues in the CDR3. Germline V gene data show CDR1 as SGHDN and CDR2 as FVKESK. V lost 1 base and J lost 5, with 8 bases in between. The CDR3 sequence is CASSQVRGETQYF. In DNA, the CDR3 is TGTGCCAGCAGCCAAGTAAGAGGGGAGACCCAGTACTTC.

The chain joins TRBV7-2 to TRBJ1-3, with D hard to call. Trimming stripped 4 bases from V and 0 bases from J, with 10 bases between. Germline values: CDR1 SGHTA, CDR2 FQGNSA. The CDR3 has 15 residues. CDR3 DNA sequence: TGTGCCAGCAGCTCCCTAGTGAGCTCTGGAAACACCATATATTTT. It codes for CASSSLVSSGNTIYF.

By sample fraction, this clonotype is medium-sized. The CDR3 spells CARSSMSRLGGRSYEQYF. The CDR3 region has the DNA TGTGCCAGAAGCTCGATGTCGCGTTTGGGAGGCCGCTCCTACGAGCAGTACTTC. The rearrangement links TRBV5-3 to TRBJ2-7; tentatively, D is TRBD2 (6 bases). TRBV5-3 is sorted into the ORF group, with uncertain function. The CDR3 runs 18 residues. Trimming took off 3 bases at V and 0 bases at J, with 22 bases between the two ends.

This clonotype ranks as medium-sized. The rearrangement uses TRBV6-2 or TRBV6-3 and TRBJ2-2; weak D call: TRBD2 (5 bases). The CDR3 has 14 amino acids. Germline-derived CDR1 and CDR2 are MNHEY and SVGEGT. Trimming shortened V by 8 bases and J by 0 bases, and 10 bases separated the two germline ends. The CDR3 bases are TGTGCCAGCGCTCGGGGTTCGAACACCGGGGAGCTGTTTTTT. This codes for CASARGSNTGELFF.

The sample holds one count of this clonotype. V and J are TRBV27 and TRBJ1-1, with 8 bases aligning to TRBD1. Germline V lookup: CDR1 MNHEY, CDR2 SMNVEV (reference sequence). There are 19 residues in the CDR3. The ends lost 3 bases at V and 1 base at J; junction bases unmatched: 16. In DNA form, the CDR3 reads TGTGCCAGCAGTTTCGCACCGGGACAGGTGACGGAAAGGAACACTGAAGCTTTCTTT. Its protein is CASSFAPGQVTERNTEAFF.

Judged by abundance, this clonotype is medium-sized. This chain links TRBV15 with TRBJ1-3, with D maybe TRBD1 (6 bases). Germline values: CDR1 LNHNV, CDR2 YYDKDF (reference sequence). The CDR3 length is 16 residues. Trimming left V 5 bases short and J 3 bases short, with 17 bases between. CDR3 sequence reads: CATSPRKGGFGNTIYF. The CDR3 DNA reads TGTGCCACCAGCCCTCGGAAAGGGGGGTTTGGAAACACCATATATTTT.

This rearrangement joins TRBV2 to TRBJ2-7; D call uncertain. The V end lost 3 bases, the J end lost 0 bases, and 6 bases lay between the germline ends. CDR3 length: 13 residues. Germline V gene sequence: CDR1 SNHLY, CDR2 FYNNEI. The CDR3 protein is CASSDVFSYEQYF. As DNA, the CDR3 is TGTGCCAGCAGTGATGTTTTCTCCTACGAGCAGTACTTC.

This clonotype ranks as medium-sized. The genes are TRBV6-5 and TRBJ2-7, with no clear D. CDR1 and CDR2 (germline): MNHEY, SVGAGI. V lost 6 bases and J 0 bases, leaving 6 bases between the germline ends. The CDR3 spans 12 residues. The CDR3 DNA follows: TGTGCCAGCAGGGACCTCTCCTACGAGCAGTACTTC. The encoded protein is CASRDLSYEQYF.

By sample share, this clonotype is medium-sized. The rearrangement links TRBV5-6 to TRBJ1-4; D may be TRBD1 (6 bases). CDR1 SGHDT and CDR2 YYEEEE come from the germline V gene. The CDR3 runs 16 residues. With 5 bases removed from V and 0 bases from J, the gap between germline ends came to 14 bases. CDR3 protein: CASRTTGFATNEKLFF. In nucleotides, the CDR3 is TGTGCCAGCAGGACTACAGGGTTTGCAACTAATGAAAAACTGTTTTTT. The full variable domain, with the rest looked up from reference TRBV5-6 and TRBJ1-4, is DAGVTQSPTHLIKTRGQQVTLRCSPKSGHDTVSWYQQALGQGPQFIFQYYEEEERQRGNFPDRFSGHQFPNYSSELNVNALLLGDSALYLCASRTTGFATNEKLFFGSGTQLSVL.

Within the sample, this clonotype is medium-sized. V and J are TRBV7-6 and TRBJ2-5; 8 bases fit TRBD1. Germline V gene sequence: CDR1 SGHVS, CDR2 FNYEAQ. This CDR3 contains 16 residues. V lost 8 bases and J lost 2; bases outside the gene matches: 13. The CDR3 region is CASSLPGTGLQETQYF. The CDR3 region has the DNA TGTGCCAGCTCCCTTCCCGGGACAGGCCTTCAAGAGACCCAGTACTTC.

This clonotype qualifies as medium-sized (0.01 to 0.1%). This chain links TRBV12-3 or TRBV12-4 with TRBJ1-5; D not certain. V was clipped by 4 bases and J by 7 bases, with 8 bases between them. The CDR3 spans 12 residues. The CDR3 coding sequence is TGTGCCAGCAGTTCCGGGGTGCAGCCCCAGCATTTT. As protein: CASSSGVQPQHF.

V and J are TRBV5-1 and TRBJ2-2; possible D gene TRBD1, 5 bases. Germline lookup yields CDR1 SGHRS and CDR2 YFSETQ. The CDR3 is 15 amino acids. V shed 0 bases and J shed 4 bases, with 10 bases lying between them. DNA for the CDR3: TGCGCCAGCAGCTTGGACAGGCGGACCACCGGGGAGCTGTTTTTT. Translated: CASSLDRRTTGELFF.

This clonotype counts as medium-sized (0.01 to 0.1%). This sequence joins TRBV6-6 and TRBJ2-3, with TRBD2 matching 8 bases. The CDR3 extends over 16 amino acids. V lost 0 bases, J lost 4 bases, and 6 bases stayed unmatched. Germline CDR1 reads MNHNY; CDR2 reads SVGAGI (reference sequence). CDR3 in amino acids: CASSYSLAGPSDTQYF. The CDR3 coding sequence is TGTGCCAGCAGTTACTCCCTAGCGGGCCCTTCAGATACGCAGTATTTT.

This chain uses TRBV12-3 or TRBV12-4 with TRBJ1-1, with 7 nucleotides matching TRBD1. CDR3 size: 14 residues. Losses at the gene ends were 7 bases for V and 0 bases for J; bases not matched to a gene: 5. This CDR3 is CASTLTGLNTEAFF. The CDR3 DNA sequence: TGTGCCAGCACCCTGACAGGGCTGAACACTGAAGCTTTCTTT.

This clonotype came up once. A single base separates this from a much larger clone, so it may be a read error. The V gene is TRBV7-2, the J gene TRBJ2-5; D is unresolved. Germline V lookup: CDR1 SGHTA, CDR2 FQGNSA. The V end lost 6 bases, the J end lost 2 bases, and 16 bases lay between the germline ends. The CDR3 sequence is 15 residues long. The CDR3 region is CASRPRVLQQETQYF. CDR3 DNA sequence: TGTGCCAGCAGACCTCGTGTGTTACAACAAGAGACCCAGTACTTC. Drawing the rest from reference TRBV7-2 and TRBJ2-5, the complete variable domain is GAGVSQSPSNKVTEKGKDVELRCDPISGHTALYWYRQSLGQGLEFLIYFQGNSAPDKSGLPSDRFSAERTGGSVSTLTIQRTQQEDSAVYLCASRPRVLQQETQYFGPGTRLLVL.